This T cell receptor (beta chain) was recovered during a study of blood T cell repertoires in COVID-19 (dated by TCRdb to 2020 to 2022). In the study overall: Samples covering the acute and convalescent phases of COVID-19 were provided by collaborators in the United States, Italy and Spain. The prospective study material was composed of cDNA or gDNA derived from T cells, B-cell-depleted T cells, or PBMCs. The dataset comprised deeply sampled blood TCRbeta repertoires from subjects exposed to, actively infected with, or recovered from COVID-19. The repertoires were released in a freely available public database intended as a resource for research on the immune response to SARS-CoV-2. Samples came from the ongoing ImmuneRACE study (first 160 participants) plus 1,254 subjects from 6 global collaborators. A de-identified subject ID, COVID-19 status, age in years and sex were almost always included in the sample metadata. Where available, HLA class I and class II types were taken from metadata supplied by the sample provider and were not determined by assay-based typing.

This clone was counted once. No cognate antigen has been identified for it. It has no much larger one-base neighbor in the sample; base qualities were not kept. In the germline V gene, CDR1 corresponds to MGHRA and CDR2 to YSYEKL. Trimming costs V 0 bases and J 1 base, and their ends lie 12 bases apart. The CDR3 goes from the cysteine to the phenylalanine over 16 residues. Of all the DNA, just the CDR3 is kept, 48 bases in frame from base 1. Samples from volunteer blood donors who had recovered from COVID-19 were contributed by a second Seattle source. The collaborating institutions used their own protocols to collect whole blood in K2EDTA tubes. Collaborator samples were shipped for TCRbeta analysis as frozen whole blood, isolated PBMCs, or DNA extracted from either sample type. General findings and caveats noted by the study authors: The amount of clinical and demographic metadata varied by source and participant and was provided uncurated.

The immunoSEQ Assay, a bias-controlled multiplex PCR, was used to amplify TCRbeta CDR3 regions from genomic DNA. Concerning the study's data processing: The number of nucleated cells in each sample was estimated from the amplification of reference gene primers within the assay. To quantify the absolute abundance of each unique TCRbeta CDR3 rearrangement, sequence reads were collapsed and filtered. Productive Simpson clonality was computed per sample as the square root of Simpson's diversity index over productive rearrangements. TCRdb stores this immuneACCESS table with in-frame sequences only. Part of the clones is absent; in the studies checked, under half of the shortfall reflects unresolved V genes, and no reason is known for the rest. V and J calls plus clone size are reproduced from that table; the DNA served to infer D and trimming. The sample has a few hundred thousand clones on record, 84% of them singletons. The ten biggest clones cover around 1.5% of the sample.

This receptor chain uses TRBV4-1 and TRBJ1-2; no D segment can be confidently identified. The sequence came from a woman aged 40 to 50 who had recovered from COVID-19. Sequencing input: peripheral blood. Here is the DNA: TGCGCCAGCAGCCAAGAGCCGACGGAGTTTAACTATGGCTACACCTTC. This translates into CASSQEPTEFNYGYTF.